Listed here are 15 T cell receptor beta chains from one sample, sequenced in a study of early T cells in non-severe SARS-CoV-2 infection. A single record per CDR3 protein comes from TCRdb applying MiXCR to the 5' RACE reads. The sample lists about 79,000 distinct CDR3 sequences; roughly 13% were seen once. Sequenced: whole blood. The receptors stem from an adult who was a healthcare worker with PCR-confirmed SARS-CoV-2 infection or an uninfected control (not recorded which).

This clonotype was counted a few times. The V and J genes are TRBV27 and TRBJ1-5, with a possible D match to TRBD1 (5 bases). CDR1 is MNHEY, CDR2 SMNVEV, per germline (reference sequence). This CDR3 region has 13 residues. The V and J ends lost 10 bases and 4 bases respectively, with 14 bases between them. The CDR3 nucleotides read TGTGCCATCGGTGGGACTCAAAATCAGCCCCAGCATTTT. Protein product: CAIGGTQNQPQHF.

This clonotype appeared a few times. V usage is TRBV5-1 and J usage is TRBJ2-7; no definite D call. This CDR3 contains 13 residues. Germline values: CDR1 SGHRS, CDR2 YFSETQ. Trimming removed 0 bases from V and 1 base from J, with 5 bases in between. The CDR3 DNA reads as TGCGCCAGCAGCTTGGAAGTGTCCTACGAGCAGTACTTC. Protein sequence: CASSLEVSYEQYF.

This chain joins TRBV24-1 and TRBJ2-7; D gene uncertain. Looked up from germline, CDR1 is KGHDR and CDR2 is SFDVKD. CDR3 length: 14 amino acids. Between the trimmed V and J ends, which lost 1 base and 3 bases, there was a span of 9 bases. CDR3 DNA: TGTGCCACCAGTGATTTTGAGACAAACTACGAGCAGTACTTC. It codes for CATSDFETNYEQYF.

V and J are TRBV7-6 and TRBJ1-4; D gene unclear. CDR1 and CDR2 (germline): SGHVS, FNYEAQ. V lost 3 bases and J lost 0, with 5 bases in between. The CDR3 totals 14 residues. Here the CDR3 DNA reads TGTGCCAGCAGCTTCGGTGCAACTAATGAAAAACTGTTTTTT. Its protein is CASSFGATNEKLFF.

This chain links TRBV29-1 with TRBJ1-2; maybe TRBD1 (5 bases). Trimming stripped 0 bases from V and 7 bases from J, with 18 bases between. Germline assignment: CDR1 SQVTM and CDR2 ANQGSEA. This CDR3 spans 15 amino acids. CDR3: CSVEDLGVEGSGYTF. DNA of the CDR3: TGCAGCGTTGAAGATCTTGGGGTGGAGGGGTCTGGCTACACCTTC.

V and J are TRBV4-1 and TRBJ1-1, with 7 bases matching TRBD1. Looked up from germline, CDR1 is MGHRA and CDR2 is YSYEKL. The CDR3 is 17 residues long. The V segment lost 1 base and the J segment 3 bases; nucleotides outside the gene matches: 11. DNA of the CDR3: TGCGCCAGCAGCCAAGCCCAATCTAGGGGGCAGGACACTGAAGCTTTCTTT. It codes for CASSQAQSRGQDTEAFF.

This clonotype was seen many times. The chain has TRBV6-2 or TRBV6-3 and TRBJ2-3; D gene ambiguous. CDR1 and CDR2 (germline): MNHEY, SVGEGT. V was clipped by 6 bases and J by 5 bases, with 9 bases between them. The CDR3 covers 12 residues. This CDR3 is CASSPYQDTQYF. Here the CDR3 DNA reads TGTGCCAGCAGCCCTTACCAAGATACGCAGTATTTT.

This clonotype was counted a few times. The rearrangement uses TRBV7-2 and TRBJ2-7; D gene unclear. This CDR3 spans 12 amino acids. Germline loops: CDR1 SGHTA, CDR2 FQGNSA. V was clipped by 1 base and J by 9 bases, with 10 bases between them. DNA for the CDR3: TGTGCCAGCAGCTTAGGAAGGAGTAGGCAGTACTTC. This translates into CASSLGRSRQYF.

This clonotype has a count of ten or more. The V call is TRBV12-3 or TRBV12-4, the J call TRBJ1-2; maybe TRBD1 (5 bases). Trimming removed 6 bases from V and 6 bases from J, with 14 bases in between. The CDR3 has 13 residues. Here the CDR3 reads CASRSLGGNGYTF. CDR3 DNA sequence: TGTGCCAGCAGATCCCTGGGGGGTAATGGCTACACCTTC.

This rearrangement joins TRBV5-1 to TRBJ1-4; D ambiguous. CDR1 SGHRS and CDR2 YFSETQ come from the germline V gene. Trimming left V 6 bases short and J 8 bases short, with 17 bases between. This CDR3 region has 14 residues. As DNA, the CDR3 is TGCGCCAGCAAGATGGGGTGGTCTACCGAAAAACTGTTTTTT. It codes for CASKMGWSTEKLFF.

This clonotype came up many times. J is TRBJ2-7 and V is TRBV6-6, with 12 positions matching TRBD2. Germline CDR1 and CDR2: MNHNY and SVGAGI (reference sequence). The CDR3 sequence is 16 residues long. V lost 5 bases and J lost 5; bases outside the gene matches: 10. The CDR3 nucleotides are TGTGCCAGCAGTGTTTCCCTAGCGGGGGGGCAGGACGAGCAGTACTTC. This sequence encodes CASSVSLAGGQDEQYF.

There are a few counts of this clonotype. The V and J genes are TRBV5-1 and TRBJ2-4, with a possible D match to TRBD2 (6 bases). Trimming removed 2 bases from V and 6 bases from J, with 12 bases in between. CDR1 is SGHRS and CDR2 is YFSETQ in the germline V gene. The CDR3 runs to 14 residues. CDR3 in amino acids: CASSLEGEVNIQYF. The CDR3 nucleotides read TGCGCCAGCAGCTTAGAAGGGGAGGTAAACATTCAGTACTTC.

This clonotype was detected many times. The chain couples TRBV9 to TRBJ2-7; maybe TRBD2 (5 bases). Germline values: CDR1 SGDLS, CDR2 YYNGEE. The CDR3 is 14 amino acids. Trimming took 0 bases from V and 0 from J, leaving 7 bases between them. CDR3 bases: TGTGCCAGCAGCGTAGAACGGGACTCCTACGAGCAGTACTTC. This translates into CASSVERDSYEQYF.

The chain couples TRBV11-2 to TRBJ2-1; TRBD2 agrees at 8 bases. CDR3 length equals 17 residues. V lost 5 bases and J lost 8; bases outside the gene matches: 17. The V gene's germline CDR1 is SGHAT and CDR2 FQNNGV. The CDR3 region is CASSHYSGITSLDEQFF. The CDR3 DNA reads as TGTGCCAGCAGCCACTATAGCGGGATAACGTCACTAGATGAGCAGTTCTTC.

This clonotype came up many times. CDR3 region: CASRLRGRGVDRLRPDTQYF. Here the CDR3 DNA reads TGTGCCAGCAGACTCCGGGGGAGGGGGGTTGACCGGCTCCGCCCAGATACGCAGTATTTT. The chain is built from TRBV27 and TRBJ2-3, with D maybe TRBD2 (7 bases). V was pared by 6 bases and J by 4 bases, with 32 bases between. This CDR3 has 20 residues. Germline CDR1 reads MNHEY; CDR2 reads SMNVEV (reference sequence).